The source of this T cell receptor beta chain is a study of T-cell memory formation after mild COVID-19. This clonotype was counted only a few times. The CDR3 loop spans 17 amino acids. With V trimmed by 7 bases and J by 7 bases, 19 bases remained unmatched. Germline CDR1 is SGHNT and CDR2 is YENEEA. TCRdb used MiXCR to reprocess the 5' RACE reads, holding one entry per CDR3 protein. The sample contains roughly 80,000 distinct CDR3 sequences, approximately 23% of which appear only once. The sequence was collected from a man between 18 and 35 years old who had mild COVID-19 (a few samples of this study predate the infection). Cell type and time point are not known. The rearrangement joins TRBV11-3 to TRBJ2-5; 9 positions match TRBD1. Sequencing used PBMCs or a T cell subset sorted from them (not recorded which). The CDR3 DNA reads as TGTGCCAGCACCGCTGGGGAGGACAGGGGTTGCTCGGTGACCCAGTACTTC. Protein: CASTAGEDRGCSVTQYF.